The TCR beta chain described here comes from a study of cytomegalovirus exposure and HLA in healthy donors. Remarks on this clone: Antigen unknown.

Per the germline V gene, CDR1 is SGHAT and CDR2 is FQNNGV. The CDR3 consists of 15 residues. In the PCR, 60 Vbeta and 13 Jbeta primers were used. Sequencing used immunoSEQ multiplex PCR; TCRdb keeps in-frame clones, though not all of them. The data hold under 120,000 clones, with 55% to 75% observed a single time. Study results and limitations: The authors later found HLA-associated TCR beta chains more clonally expanded than equally common others. Researchers reported in a later analysis that a missense DCLRE1C variant was tied to TCR beta V- and J-gene trimming.

Source material: PBMCs. The chain employs TRBV11-2 and TRBJ2-5; TRBD1 agrees at 12 bases. The J call may not be correct, given that the DNA end is closer to TRBJ2-7. This clonotype was sampled from a man between 25 and 39 years old in good health and CMV-seropositive. The CDR3, as DNA: TGTGCCAGCAGCACATTCGGGACAGGGGGCCACGAGCAGTACTTC. Its protein product is CASSTFGTGGHEQYF.